A selection of T cell receptor beta chains follows, all from one sample in a study of blood T cell repertoires in COVID-19. The data were produced by immunoSEQ multiplex PCR, yet TCRdb's version contains in-frame clones alone and is incomplete. The sample yields about 98,000 clones, 70% to 90% seen once. Sequencing input: peripheral blood. The receptors were sampled from a man between 65 and 85 years old with acute or convalescent COVID-19. Each CDR3 is given with its conserved first and last residue. A D gene is named only where the DNA matches it firmly. Only part of the rows carry a size: once, few, many, or a class if the clone is expanded.

j_call v_call clone_size d_call cdr3_aa cdr3_nt
TRBJ1-1 TRBV15 few TRBD1 CATKGQMNTEAFF TGTGCCACGAAGGGACAGATGAACACTGAAGCTTTCTTT
TRBJ1-6 TRBV7-2 once TRBD1 CASSIRTGSGNSPLHF TGTGCCAGCAGCATACGGACAGGGTCTGGGAATTCACCCCTCCACTTT
TRBJ1-1 TRBV4-2 . TRBD1 CASSQEAQGFATEAFF TGTGCCAGCAGCCAAGAAGCACAGGGGTTTGCCACTGAAGCTTTCTTT
TRBJ2-5 TRBV10-3 . TRBD2 CAISADRLGEGETQYF TGTGCCATCAGTGCTGACCGACTAGGGGAGGGGGAGACCCAGTACTTC
TRBJ2-5 TRBV5-1 once . CASSLRTAQETQYF TGCGCCAGCAGCTTACGGACAGCTCAAGAGACCCAGTACTTC
TRBJ2-1 TRBV5-1 . TRBD1 CASSSTGGVYNEQFF TGCGCCAGCAGCTCGACAGGGGGCGTTTACAATGAGCAGTTCTTC
TRBJ1-3 TRBV28 few TRBD1 CASSSYRGPSGNTIYF TGTGCCAGCAGTTCCTACAGGGGGCCCTCTGGAAACACCATATATTTT
TRBJ1-2 TRBV11-1 . . CASSFGQKNYGYTF TGTGCCAGCAGCTTTGGACAGAAGAACTATGGCTACACCTTC
TRBJ1-5 TRBV9 . . CASSTQGFSNQPQHF TGTGCCAGCAGCACTCAGGGGTTCAGCAATCAGCCCCAGCATTTT
TRBJ2-4 TRBV21-1 . . CASSVREGDRVPNIQYF TGTGCCAGCAGCGTTCGGGAGGGGGACAGGGTCCCAAACATTCAGTACTTC
TRBJ1-1 TRBV5-5 . TRBD1 CASISGTGNRGTYTEAFF TGTGCCAGCATCTCCGGGACAGGGAATAGAGGCACTTACACTGAAGCTTTCTTT
TRBJ2-5 TRBV10-1 . . CASSEGGSLGTQYF TGCGCCAGCAGTGAGGGGGGGAGTTTGGGGACCCAGTACTTC
TRBJ2-2 TRBV5-1 few . CATGPGSNSNTGELFF TGCGCCACCGGTCCCGGGAGCAATTCGAACACCGGGGAGCTGTTTTTT
TRBJ1-3 TRBV29-1 few . CSVGGGRGNTIYF TGCAGCGTCGGTGGTGGGAGGGGAAACACCATATATTTT
TRBJ2-7 TRBV28 . . CASSLAGGQIKYEQYF TGTGCCAGCAGCCTAGCAGGGGGGCAAATTAAGTACGAGCAGTACTTC
TRBJ1-4 TRBV27 . TRBD1 CASRSTGVWEKLFF TGTGCCAGCAGATCGACAGGGGTTTGGGAAAAACTGTTTTTT
TRBJ2-1 TRBV21-1 once . CASSRIAGNEQFF TGTGCCAGCAGCAGGATAGCGGGAAATGAGCAGTTCTTC
TRBJ2-6 TRBV7-9 . . CASSRQGAGANVLTF TGTGCCAGCAGCCGTCAGGGTGCTGGGGCCAACGTCCTGACTTTC
TRBJ2-1 TRBV6-6 . TRBD1 CASSLDRDRNEQFF TGTGCCAGCAGTTTGGACAGGGATAGGAATGAGCAGTTCTTC
TRBJ1-2 TRBV29-1 few . CSVEGGEIYGYTF TGCAGCGTTGAAGGCGGGGAAATCTATGGCTACACCTTC
TRBJ2-5 TRBV5-1 . . CASSLVGGSWQETQYF TGCGCCAGCAGCTTGGTAGGCGGGTCTTGGCAAGAGACCCAGTACTTC
TRBJ1-5 TRBV2 . . CASSERNDRSGQPQHF TGTGCCAGCAGTGAAAGAAACGACAGGTCGGGCCAGCCCCAGCATTTT
TRBJ2-7 TRBV5-6 . . CASSRGIGQGLSSYEQYF TGTGCCAGCAGCCGTGGAATAGGGCAGGGACTTAGCTCCTACGAGCAGTACTTC
TRBJ2-1 TRBV19 . . CASSRRNRNDNEQFF TGTGCCAGTAGTAGGAGGAACCGAAATGACAATGAGCAGTTCTTC